Listed below are T cell receptor beta chains from one sample, sequenced in a study of control samples from healthy donors and cancer patients. Clones were read by immunoSEQ multiplex PCR, and TCRdb kept only the in-frame ones, dropping some. The table shows approximately 120,000 clones, with roughly nine tenths occurring only once. Specimen: blood. The receptors originated from a man between 18 and 29 years old in good health. Both conserved end residues are part of each CDR3. The D gene is left open where the match is weak. Where a row states a size, it is once, few, many or the class of an expanded clone; other rows omit it.

abundance | d_gene | j_gene | v_gene | CDR3aa | CDR3nt
few | TRBD2 | TRBJ2-1 | TRBV10-3 | CAIRATSVNEQFF | TGTGCCATCAGGGCGACTAGCGTCAATGAGCAGTTCTTC
NA | NA | TRBJ1-2 | TRBV6-6 | CASSSPGRERRGYTF | TGTGCCAGCAGTTCCCCGGGCAGGGAAAGACGGGGCTACACCTTC
NA | NA | TRBJ2-7 | TRBV6-1 | CASSEGGGYYEQYF | TGTGCCAGCAGTGAAGGGGGTGGTTACTACGAGCAGTACTTC
NA | NA | TRBJ2-1 | TRBV10-3 | CAISESSSSLEQFF | TGTGCCATCAGTGAGTCGAGCAGTAGTCTTGAGCAGTTCTTC
NA | TRBD1 | TRBJ1-1 | TRBV27 | CASSLFSGRGQGRRNTEAFF | TGTGCCAGCAGTTTATTCTCGGGTCGTGGACAGGGCCGAAGGAACACTGAAGCTTTCTTT
NA | NA | TRBJ2-4 | TRBV5-1 | CASSPGVAKNIQYF | TGCGCCAGCAGCCCAGGGGTAGCCAAAAACATTCAGTACTTC
NA | NA | TRBJ1-3 | TRBV5-1 | CASSLDGSSGNTIYF | TGCGCCAGCAGCTTGGACGGTAGCTCTGGAAACACCATATATTTT
NA | NA | TRBJ1-2 | TRBV5-1 | CASSSSKDSTALYGYTF | TGCGCCAGCAGCTCCTCGAAAGACAGCACAGCATTATATGGCTACACCTTC
NA | NA | TRBJ1-2 | TRBV20-1 | CSASQQDYGYTF | TGCAGTGCTAGTCAACAGGACTATGGCTACACCTTC
NA | NA | TRBJ2-6 | TRBV5-1 | CASSEGGSGANVLTF | TGCGCCAGCAGCGAAGGAGGGTCTGGGGCCAACGTCCTGACTTTC
NA | NA | TRBJ1-1 | TRBV27 | CASSLSRNTEAFF | TGTGCCAGCAGTTTAAGTAGGAACACTGAAGCTTTCTTT
once | NA | TRBJ1-5 | TRBV24-1 | CATHHYRTSNQPQHF | TGTGCCACCCACCACTACCGGACTAGCAATCAGCCCCAGCATTTT
NA | NA | TRBJ1-2 | TRBV10-3 | CAISEGPLANYGYTF | TGTGCCATCAGTGAGGGACCGCTAGCTAACTATGGCTACACCTTC
NA | TRBD1 | TRBJ1-5 | TRBV30 | CAWRLGQGNQPQHF | TGTGCCTGGAGACTTGGACAGGGCAATCAGCCCCAGCATTTT
NA | NA | TRBJ2-1 | TRBV5-1 | CASSPGTEGNEQFF | TGCGCCAGCAGCCCCGGGACTGAGGGCAATGAGCAGTTCTTC
NA | NA | TRBJ1-1 | TRBV6-5 | CASTFGGREAFF | TGTGCCAGCACGTTCGGGGGTCGTGAAGCTTTCTTT
NA | NA | TRBJ1-5 | TRBV3-1/TRBV3-2 | CASSPRKAGQPQHF | TGTGCCAGCAGCCCGCGGAAGGCAGGGCAGCCCCAGCATTTT
NA | TRBD2 | TRBJ2-7 | TRBV6-1 | CASSELAGYEQYF | TGTGCCAGCAGTGAACTAGCGGGCTACGAGCAGTACTTC
NA | NA | TRBJ1-4 | TRBV6-5 | CASSSPTDNEKLFF | TGTGCCAGCAGCTCCCCGACAGATAATGAAAAACTGTTTTTT
NA | NA | TRBJ1-2 | TRBV12-3/TRBV12-4 | CASSFRNYGYTF | TGTGCCAGCAGTTTCCGGAACTATGGCTACACCTTC
NA | NA | TRBJ1-5 | TRBV7-8 | CASSLGQWDQPQHF | TGTGCCAGCAGCTTAGGCCAGTGGGATCAGCCCCAGCATTTT
NA | NA | TRBJ2-7 | TRBV11-3 | CASSLGATYEQYF | TGTGCCAGCAGCTTAGGTGCCACCTACGAGCAGTACTTC
NA | NA | TRBJ1-1 | TRBV6-5 | CASSNGANTEAFF | TGTGCCAGCAGTAACGGGGCTAACACTGAAGCTTTCTTT
few | NA | TRBJ1-4 | TRBV2 | CASTRTRDEKLFF | TGTGCCAGCACAAGGACCAGGGATGAAAAACTGTTTTTT
NA | NA | TRBJ1-5 | TRBV6-6 | CASSAGVNQPQHF | TGTGCCAGCAGTGCAGGGGTTAATCAGCCCCAGCATTTT
once | NA | TRBJ1-2 | TRBV7-3 | CASSPSVESFRQGRGGYTF | TGTGCCAGCAGCCCTTCAGTAGAGTCCTTTAGGCAGGGAAGAGGTGGCTACACCTTC
NA | NA | TRBJ2-1 | TRBV6-2/TRBV6-3 | CASSPQRVSSYNEQFF | TGTGCCAGCAGCCCACAGCGGGTAAGCTCCTACAATGAGCAGTTCTTC
NA | NA | TRBJ1-2 | TRBV3-1/TRBV3-2 | CASSRPGFTFYTF | TGTGCCAGCAGCCGACCCGGGTTTACCTTCTACACCTTC
NA | NA | TRBJ2-2 | TRBV27 | CASSLSRGWVSGELFF | TGTGCCAGCAGTTTATCAAGAGGTTGGGTATCCGGGGAGCTGTTTTTT
NA | TRBD2 | TRBJ2-7 | TRBV6-6 | CASSYPSGLFYEQYF | TGTGCCAGCAGTTACCCTAGCGGGTTGTTCTACGAGCAGTACTTC
NA | TRBD1 | TRBJ2-5 | TRBV3-1/TRBV3-2 | CASSSGTGGQRGETQYF | TGTGCCAGCAGCTCCGGGACAGGGGGACAGCGGGGGGAGACCCAGTACTTC
NA | TRBD1 | TRBJ1-1 | TRBV24-1 | CATSETDRGRAFF | TGTGCCACCAGTGAAACAGACAGGGGTAGGGCTTTCTTT
NA | NA | TRBJ1-3 | TRBV9 | CASSVAVGRTGNTIYF | TGTGCCAGCAGCGTAGCAGTCGGCAGAACTGGAAACACCATATATTTT
NA | NA | TRBJ1-6 | TRBV5-1 | CATKEEGNNSPLHF | TGCGCCACTAAAGAGGAGGGGAACAATTCACCCCTCCACTTT
NA | NA | TRBJ2-1 | TRBV3-1/TRBV3-2 | CASSQDQQSVQFF | TGTGCCAGCAGCCAAGATCAGCAGTCGGTACAGTTCTTC
NA | TRBD1 | TRBJ1-6 | TRBV4-1 | CASSLSRDRDSHNSPLHF | TGCGCCAGCAGCCTCTCCCGGGACAGGGACTCCCATAATTCACCCCTCCACTTT
NA | TRBD2 | TRBJ2-1 | TRBV6-5 | CASAGSGRNNEQFF | TGTGCCAGCGCGGGAAGCGGGAGGAACAATGAGCAGTTCTTC
NA | NA | TRBJ2-5 | TRBV7-7 | CASSQDSQETQYF | TGTGCCAGCAGTCAGGACAGCCAAGAGACCCAGTACTTC
NA | TRBD1 | TRBJ1-3 | TRBV4-1 | CASSPGGTGGLYTIYF | TGCGCCAGCAGCCCAGGAGGGACAGGGGGCCTATACACCATATATTTT
NA | TRBD1 | TRBJ1-1 | TRBV2 | CASIRQGNTEAFF | TGTGCCAGCATAAGACAGGGGAACACTGAAGCTTTCTTT
NA | TRBD1 | TRBJ1-1 | TRBV3-1/TRBV3-2 | CASSQGQGTEAFF | TGTGCCAGCAGCCAAGGACAGGGCACTGAAGCTTTCTTT